Below, 12 T cell receptor beta chains from the same sample are listed, as sequenced in a study of T cell changes during pregnancy in multiple sclerosis. Method: immunoSEQ multiplex PCR; TCRdb's copy keeps in-frame clones and lacks some. The sample holds around 63,000 clones, approximately 90% seen once. This material consisted of peripheral blood, taken in the third trimester of pregnancy. These receptors all stem from a female donor in good health, enrolled as a control in a pregnancy study.

This chain uses TRBV25-1 with TRBJ2-1; 9 bases are shared with TRBD1. CDR3 length: 15 residues. Germline V gene sequence: CDR1 MGHDK, CDR2 SYGVNS. V trimming: 3 bases; J trimming: 8 bases; junction bases outside the gene matches: 8. The CDR3 DNA is TGTGCCAGCAGTGATACCGGGACAGGGTCCGATGAGCAGTTCTTC. It yields the protein CASSDTGTGSDEQFF.

The table lists this clone with a count of one. The chain joins TRBV27 to TRBJ2-3; D is unresolved. The CDR3 is made up of 14 amino acids. Germline values: CDR1 MNHEY, CDR2 SMNVEV (reference sequence). Deletions cut 5 bases from V and 6 bases from J, with 15 bases between. CDR3 region: CASSLTYPWDTQYF. The CDR3 DNA reads as TGTGCCAGCAGTCTCACCTACCCCTGGGATACGCAGTATTTT.

This chain joins TRBV5-1 and TRBJ2-2; 10 bases are shared with TRBD1. Unmatched junction bases numbered 4, after V lost 0 bases and J lost 5 bases. CDR1 and CDR2 (germline): SGHRS, YFSETQ. This CDR3 is built from 16 residues. As DNA, the CDR3 is TGCGCCAGCAGCTTGGGGGACAGGGGAAGGACCGGGGAGCTGTTTTTT. This translates into CASSLGDRGRTGELFF.

J is TRBJ1-1 and V is TRBV6-1; D ambiguous. The length of the CDR3 is 13 residues. Germline V gives CDR1 MNHNS, CDR2 SASEGT. Trimming took off 4 bases at V and 7 bases at J, with 13 bases between the two ends. This chain's CDR3 is CASSGSAVFEAFF. CDR3 DNA sequence: TGTGCCAGCAGTGGGTCCGCGGTTTTTGAAGCTTTCTTT.

The chain has TRBV4-3 and TRBJ1-2; D is perhaps TRBD1 (5 bases). Germline V lookup: CDR1 LGHNA, CDR2 YSLEER. V was cut by 3 bases and J by 5 bases, with 16 bases left in between. The CDR3 is 15 amino acids. Here the CDR3 DNA reads TGCGCCAGCAGCCAGCGCCAGGGCGCCTTTTATGGCTACACCTTC. This translates into CASSQRQGAFYGYTF.

The rearrangement uses TRBV5-1 and TRBJ2-1; 9 bases fit TRBD1. This CDR3 spans 16 amino acids. Germline V gives CDR1 SGHRS, CDR2 YFSETQ. V gave up 5 bases and J gave up 7 bases; unmatched junction bases: 13. CDR3 DNA sequence: TGCGCCAGCAGTTGGGCCGAAAACAGGGGGCTGAATGAGCAGTTCTTC. Residues: CASSWAENRGLNEQFF.

This chain uses TRBV7-2 with TRBJ2-1; perhaps TRBD2 as D (5 bases). The CDR3 runs 18 residues. Trimming pared 1 base from V and 3 bases from J, leaving 19 bases between. CDR1 is SGHTA and CDR2 is FQGNSA in the germline V gene. Here the CDR3 reads CASSLEGPSAGVYNEQFF. The CDR3 bases are TGTGCCAGCAGCTTAGAAGGCCCCTCGGCGGGCGTCTACAATGAGCAGTTCTTC.

The rearrangement links TRBV4-3 to TRBJ2-4, with a tentative D call TRBD1 (6 bases). This CDR3 is built from 17 residues. V was trimmed by 4 bases and J by 1 base, leaving 17 bases between them. Germline V lookup: CDR1 LGHNA, CDR2 YSLEER. CDR3 nucleotides: TGCGCCAGCAGCCGAGGAGGAGCAGGGGTGGCCAAAAACATTCAGTACTTC. This sequence encodes CASSRGGAGVAKNIQYF.

The chain uses TRBV27 and TRBJ1-2; D remains unclear. There are 13 residues in the CDR3. V was pared by 9 bases and J by 3 bases, with 14 bases between. Germline V gives CDR1 MNHEY, CDR2 SMNVEV (reference sequence). CDR3 protein: CASRAGSHYGYTF. The CDR3 coding sequence is TGTGCCAGTAGGGCGGGGTCCCACTATGGCTACACCTTC.

The chain is built from TRBV7-2 and TRBJ1-2; 7 bases align to TRBD1. CDR3 size: 12 residues. Germline V gene sequence: CDR1 SGHTA, CDR2 FQGNSA. The trim removed 5 bases at V and 8 bases at J, leaving 5 bases unmatched. CDR3 in amino acids: CASSPDRYGYTF. In DNA, the CDR3 is TGTGCCAGCAGCCCGGACAGGTACGGCTACACCTTC.

About this clone itself: It is unclear where the CDR3 begins or ends on the DNA, so no DNA is shown, and the CDR3 is as TCRdb lists it. The V and J genes are TRBV7-6 and TRBJ2-1; the listed D gene, TRBD2, was not tested against the DNA. CDR1 is SGHVS, CDR2 FNYEAQ, per germline. The CDR3 is 15 residues long, counting both termini. The CDR3 here is CASSVGPGTYNEQFF.

This clone was counted only a few times. V and J are TRBV5-6 and TRBJ2-5; 12 nucleotides match TRBD1. The trim removed 3 bases at V and 5 bases at J, leaving 11 bases unmatched. This CDR3 has 17 amino acids. The germline V gene has CDR1 SGHDT and CDR2 YYEEEE. CDR3 amino acids: CASSWAPGTGGWETQYF. The CDR3 region has the DNA TGTGCCAGCAGCTGGGCTCCCGGGACAGGGGGCTGGGAGACCCAGTACTTC.